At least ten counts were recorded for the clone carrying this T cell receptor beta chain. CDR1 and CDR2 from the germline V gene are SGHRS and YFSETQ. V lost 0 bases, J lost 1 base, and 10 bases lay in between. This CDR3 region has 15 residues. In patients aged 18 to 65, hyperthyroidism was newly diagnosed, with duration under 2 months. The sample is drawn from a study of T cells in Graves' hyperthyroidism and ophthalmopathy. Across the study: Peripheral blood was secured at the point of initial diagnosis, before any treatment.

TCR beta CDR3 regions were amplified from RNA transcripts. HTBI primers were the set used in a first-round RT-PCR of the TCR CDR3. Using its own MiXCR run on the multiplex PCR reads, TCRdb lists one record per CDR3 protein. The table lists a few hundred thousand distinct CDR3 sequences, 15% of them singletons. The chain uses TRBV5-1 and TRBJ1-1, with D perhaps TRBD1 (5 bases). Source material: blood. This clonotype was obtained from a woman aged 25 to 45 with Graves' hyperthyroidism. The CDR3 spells CASSLDGGQNTEAFF. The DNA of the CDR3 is TGCGCCAGCAGCTTGGACGGCGGACAGAACACTGAAGCTTTCTTT.